This T cell receptor (beta chain) comes out of a study of technical replicates of blood from a handful of donors. Only in-frame clones appear in the TCRdb table, and some are missing; sequencing was by immunoSEQ multiplex PCR. Here the sample spans around 83,000 clones, approximately 92% being singletons. The CDR3 spans 15 residues. V lost 5 bases and J 0 bases, leaving 13 bases between the germline ends. Germline V gene lookup returns CDR1 MNHEY and CDR2 SVGAGI. The chain is built from TRBV6-5 and TRBJ1-2, with D uncertain. The sequenced sample consisted of T cells isolated from PBMCs. This TCR was recovered from a human donor in good health. CDR3 bases: TGTGCCAGCAGTCCCCGGTCCGGGACTAACTATGGCTACACCTTC. It yields the protein CASSPRSGTNYGYTF.